The clone carrying this TCR beta chain was detected a few times. The antigen is unknown. The sample is drawn from a study of identical twins. Whole-study results and caveats: Excess low generation probability was seen in twin-shared out-of-frame alpha sequences.

TCRdb itself ran the 5' RACE reads through MiXCR, one entry per CDR3 protein. The sample lists over 200,000 distinct CDR3 sequences; about 6.7% were seen once. These data were also filed under a second study, of T cells expressing NK-cell markers. That paper states: Top CD8+ clonotypes included the dominant CD3+CD56+NKG2C+ clonotypes in five to seven donors. These same clonotypes (in several donors) also led the CD3+CD56-NKG2C+ fraction.

The TCR sequence derives from a woman under 30 in good health. Material for sequencing was CD8+ T cells sorted from blood.

The CDR3 region is CASSYTGANQPQHF. The CDR3 region has the DNA TGTGCCAGCAGTTACACAGGGGCAAATCAGCCCCAGCATTTT. The chain has TRBV6-5 and TRBJ1-5; 7 nucleotides agree with TRBD1. V shed 2 bases and J 4 bases; nucleotides not matched to a gene: 2. This CDR3 region has 14 residues. The germline V gene encodes CDR1 MNHEY and CDR2 SVGAGI.